This TCR beta chain appears in the sequencing data of a study of T cell responses to AZD1222 COVID-19 vaccine. Overall study findings and caveats: Sampling that yielded the repertoires occurred only after the peak T cell response. Clonal diversity may have been underestimated, and the donors were mostly white British, with more females than males.

On this clone itself: Its antigen is as yet unknown.

Produced via immunoSEQ multiplex PCR; TCRdb's table is partial and in-frame only. The sample consists of under 150,000 clones, around 83% of them appearing once. CDR1 is SGHRS and CDR2 is YFSETQ in the germline V gene. The CDR3 has 15 amino acids. Germline trimming cut 3 bases from V and 8 bases from J; bases unmatched to any gene: 5. The chain combines TRBV5-1 with TRBJ1-6; TRBD1 agrees at 10 bases. The receptor comes from an adult in good health. Specimen: peripheral blood, collected on day 0 of MenACWY control vaccination. The CDR3 coding sequence is TGCGCCAGCAGCTACACCGGGACAGGGGATTCACCCCTCCACTTT. It translates to CASSYTGTGDSPLHF. The complete variable domain, with remaining parts taken from reference TRBV5-1 and TRBJ1-6, reads KAGVTQTPRYLIKTRGQQVTLSCSPISGHRSVSWYQQTPGQGLQFLFEYFSETQRNKGNFPGRFSGRQFSNSRSEMNVSTLELGDSALYLCASSYTGTGDSPLHFGNGTRLTVT.